Below, 14 T cell receptor beta chains from the same sample are listed, as sequenced in a study of T cell changes during pregnancy in multiple sclerosis. TCRdb's table, derived via immunoSEQ multiplex PCR, lists solely in-frame clones and lacks some. The table shows tens of thousands of clones, with 91% occurring only once. Sequencing used peripheral blood, obtained in the third trimester of pregnancy. These TCRs come from a female donor in good health, enrolled as a control in a pregnancy study.

The V gene is TRBV28, the J gene TRBJ2-7, with 11 positions matching TRBD2. The CDR3 runs 13 residues. Germline V gene lookup returns CDR1 MDHEN and CDR2 SYDVKM. The junction had 4 bases not matched to a gene; V was cut back by 8 bases and J by 4 bases. This chain's CDR3 is CASLLAGEYEQYF. The CDR3 nucleotides read TGTGCCAGCTTACTAGCGGGAGAGTACGAGCAGTACTTC.

This chain links TRBV7-2 with TRBJ2-3, with 11 nucleotides matching TRBD2. V shed 3 bases, J shed 7 bases, and the junction held 9 bases outside the gene matches. CDR1 is SGHTA and CDR2 is FQGNSA in the germline V gene. CDR3 length: 16 residues. The CDR3 sequence is CASSFDSGRASNTQYF. The CDR3 region has the DNA TGTGCCAGCAGCTTCGATAGCGGGAGGGCCTCGAATACGCAGTATTTT. Full variable domain (missing parts from reference TRBV7-2 and TRBJ2-3): GAGVSQSPSNKVTEKGKDVELRCDPISGHTALYWYRQSLGQGLEFLIYFQGNSAPDKSGLPSDRFSAERTGGSVSTLTIQRTQQEDSAVYLCASSFDSGRASNTQYFGPGTRLTVL.

The chain carries TRBV6-7 and TRBJ2-1, with 10 bases fitting TRBD2. TRBV6-7 is an ORF, and what it does is uncertain. This CDR3 is 19 amino acids long. The V segment lost 3 bases and the J segment 0 bases; nucleotides outside the gene matches: 11. The CDR3: CASSYGIAGGPSSYNEQFF. CDR3 nucleotide sequence: TGTGCCAGCAGTTATGGGATAGCGGGAGGACCTAGCTCCTACAATGAGCAGTTCTTC.

Only a few counts were recorded for this clone. This chain connects TRBV18 to TRBJ1-5; no reliable D call. CDR1 is KGHSH and CDR2 is LQKENI in the germline V gene. V lost 2 bases to trimming and J lost 4 bases, with 12 bases between them. CDR3 length: 15 amino acids. The CDR3 region is CASSPLGRNNQPQHF. CDR3 nucleotide sequence: TGTGCCAGCTCACCATTGGGCAGAAATAATCAGCCCCAGCATTTT.

The V and J genes are TRBV6-1 and TRBJ1-1; 7 nucleotides align to TRBD1. This CDR3 is built from 15 residues. The germline V gene encodes CDR1 MNHNS and CDR2 SASEGT. The trim removed 5 bases at V and 4 bases at J, leaving 10 bases unmatched. CDR3 DNA: TGTGCCAGCAGTCCTTCCCTAGCAGGGGGCACTGAAGCTTTCTTT. Translation gives CASSPSLAGGTEAFF.

This chain uses TRBV4-2 with TRBJ2-1; TRBD2 matches 12 bases. The junction had 9 bases not matched to a gene; V was cut back by 6 bases and J by 9 bases. The CDR3 has 15 residues. Germline loops: CDR1 LGHNA, CDR2 YNFKEQ. DNA of the CDR3: TGTGCCAGCAGGGTTCGTCTAGCGGGGGGGTCTGAGCAGTTCTTC. Translating it yields CASRVRLAGGSEQFF.

The chain couples TRBV5-1 to TRBJ2-4, with TRBD2 as a possible D gene (6 bases). CDR3 length: 18 amino acids. The V end lost 0 bases, the J end lost 3 bases, and 19 bases lay between the germline ends. The germline gives CDR1 SGHRS, CDR2 YFSETQ. CDR3 residues: CASSLALSREIGKNIQYF. The CDR3 DNA follows: TGCGCCAGCAGCTTGGCCCTGAGTCGGGAGATCGGCAAAAACATTCAGTACTTC.

The chain couples TRBV2 to TRBJ2-3; 8 nucleotides line up with TRBD2. The germline V gene encodes CDR1 SNHLY and CDR2 FYNNEI. There are 16 residues in the CDR3. V shed 2 bases, J shed 4 bases, and the junction held 8 bases outside the gene matches. CDR3 loop: CASSELVGRDPDTQYF. The DNA of the CDR3 is TGTGCCAGCAGTGAATTGGTCGGGAGGGACCCAGATACGCAGTATTTT.

A single count supports this clone. For the CDR3, the DNA is TGTGCCAGCAGCCCCCGGGCCGGGGGGAGCTCCTACGAGCAGTACTTC. Protein: CASSPRAGGSSYEQYF. The gene calls are TRBV9 and TRBJ2-7; 7 positions agree with TRBD2. CDR3 length: 16 amino acids. The V gene end was trimmed by 4 bases and the J gene end by 0 bases; junction bases not matched to a gene: 10. Per germline, CDR1 SGDLS and CDR2 YYNGEE. Drawing the rest from reference TRBV9 and TRBJ2-7, the complete variable domain is DSGVTQTPKHLITATGQRVTLRCSPRSGDLSVYWYQQSLDQGLQFLIQYYNGEERAKGNILERFSAQQFPDLHSELNLSSLELGDSALYFCASSPRAGGSSYEQYFGPGTRLTVT.

V is TRBV4-1 and J is TRBJ2-1, with 12 bases that match TRBD2. The CDR3 loop spans 14 amino acids. CDR1 is MGHRA and CDR2 is YSYEKL in the germline V gene. Trimming at V came to 5 bases and at J to 8 bases, leaving 4 bases not matched to a gene. CDR3 DNA sequence: TGCGCCAGCAGCGCTAGCGGGAGGGGGTATGAGCAGTTCTTC. Its protein product is CASSASGRGYEQFF.

The chain combines TRBV4-1 with TRBJ2-7; D might be TRBD2 (5 bases). CDR3 length: 16 residues. V was shortened by 1 base and J by 6 bases, with 19 bases between the two germline ends. From germline, CDR1 is MGHRA and CDR2 YSYEKL. The CDR3 sequence: CASSQGLRTPLGEQYF. CDR3 DNA sequence: TGCGCCAGCAGCCAAGGGTTAAGGACTCCGCTTGGCGAGCAGTACTTC.

The chain uses TRBV30 and TRBJ1-2, with 7 bases identical to TRBD1. The CDR3 is made up of 14 amino acids. V lost 6 bases to trimming and J lost 2 bases; unmatched junction nucleotides: 9. The germline gives CDR1 GTSNPN, CDR2 SVGIG (reference sequence). The CDR3 region has the DNA TGTGCCTGCCCTTACAGGGGAAGGAACTATGGCTACACCTTC. This translates into CACPYRGRNYGYTF.

The chain uses TRBV2 and TRBJ2-7; D is possibly TRBD2 (6 bases). Trimming cost V 6 bases and J 0 bases, with 9 bases left between them. The CDR3 spans 13 residues. CDR1 and CDR2 from the germline V gene are SNHLY and FYNNEI. CDR3 protein: CASSAGISYEQYF. CDR3 sequence (DNA): TGTGCCAGCAGCGCGGGAATCTCCTACGAGCAGTACTTC.

The CDR3 region is CASSPSRQNYEQYF. CDR3 bases: TGTGCCAGCAGTCCCTCGCGGCAGAACTACGAGCAGTACTTC. V gene TRBV6-5 combines with J gene TRBJ2-7; D uncertain. Trimming took 5 bases from V and 3 from J, leaving 14 bases between them. The CDR3 is 14 residues long. Per the germline V gene, CDR1 is MNHEY and CDR2 is SVGAGI.